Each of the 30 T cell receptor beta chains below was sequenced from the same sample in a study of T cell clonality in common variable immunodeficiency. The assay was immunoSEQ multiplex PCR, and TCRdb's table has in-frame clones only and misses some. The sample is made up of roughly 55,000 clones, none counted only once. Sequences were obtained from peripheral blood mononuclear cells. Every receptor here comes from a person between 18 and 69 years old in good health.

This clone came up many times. The sequenced part of the CDR3 DNA is TGTGCCAGCAAAAGCGGGAGCCCTACCGGGGAG. Protein: CASKSGSPTGE. The entire CDR3 is CASKSGSPTGELFF. The chain uses TRBV2 and TRBJ2-2, with 8 bases fitting TRBD2. Read data end 3 residues before the CDR3 end; the end is taken from the germline J gene. The length of the CDR3 is 14 residues. Germline lookup yields CDR1 SNHLY and CDR2 FYNNEI. Trimming at V came to 7 bases and at J to 5 bases, leaving 6 bases not matched to a gene.

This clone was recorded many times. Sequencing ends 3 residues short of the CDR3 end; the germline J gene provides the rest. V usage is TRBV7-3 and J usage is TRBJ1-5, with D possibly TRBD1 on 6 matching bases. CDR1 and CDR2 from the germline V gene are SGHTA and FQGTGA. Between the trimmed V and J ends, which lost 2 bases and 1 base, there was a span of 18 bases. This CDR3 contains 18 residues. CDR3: CASSLFAPTGISNQPQHF. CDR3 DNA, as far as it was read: TGTGCCAGCAGCTTATTTGCCCCCACAGGGATCAGCAATCAGCCC.

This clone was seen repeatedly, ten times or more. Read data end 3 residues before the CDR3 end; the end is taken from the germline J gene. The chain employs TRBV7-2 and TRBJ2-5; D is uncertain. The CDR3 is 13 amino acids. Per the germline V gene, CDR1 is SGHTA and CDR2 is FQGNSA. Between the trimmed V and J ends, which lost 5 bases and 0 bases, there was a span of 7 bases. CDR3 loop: CASSLSYQETQYF. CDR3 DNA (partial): TGTGCCAGCAGCCTCTCCTACCAAGAGACC.

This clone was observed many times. CDR3 DNA (partial): TGCGCCAGCAGCTTGGCTCTAGCGGGAGATTCTTATGAG. Translation gives CASSLALAGDSYE. In full, the CDR3 reads CASSLALAGDSYEQFF. J is TRBJ2-1 and V is TRBV5-1; TRBD2 matches 10 bases. The DNA ends 3 residues before the CDR3 does, and the rest of the CDR3 is filled in from the germline J gene. CDR3 size: 16 residues. Losses at the gene ends were 0 bases for V and 8 bases for J; bases not matched to a gene: 8. Germline loops: CDR1 SGHRS, CDR2 YFSETQ.

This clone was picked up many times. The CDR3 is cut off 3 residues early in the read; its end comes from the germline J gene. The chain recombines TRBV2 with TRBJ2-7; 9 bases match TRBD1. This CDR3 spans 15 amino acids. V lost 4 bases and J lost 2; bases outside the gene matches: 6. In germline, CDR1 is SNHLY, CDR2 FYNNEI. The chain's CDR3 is CASSGGDRVTYEQYF. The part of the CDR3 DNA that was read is TGTGCCAGCAGTGGAGGGGACAGGGTTACCTACGAG.

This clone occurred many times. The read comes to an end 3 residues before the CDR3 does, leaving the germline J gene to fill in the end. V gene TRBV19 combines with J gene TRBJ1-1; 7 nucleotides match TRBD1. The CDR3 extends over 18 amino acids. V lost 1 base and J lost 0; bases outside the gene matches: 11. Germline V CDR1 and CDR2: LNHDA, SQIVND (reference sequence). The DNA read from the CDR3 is TGTGCCAGTAGTATAGGGTGGAACAGGGGACGGATGAACACTGAA. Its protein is CASSIGWNRGRMNTE. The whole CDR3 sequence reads CASSIGWNRGRMNTEAFF.

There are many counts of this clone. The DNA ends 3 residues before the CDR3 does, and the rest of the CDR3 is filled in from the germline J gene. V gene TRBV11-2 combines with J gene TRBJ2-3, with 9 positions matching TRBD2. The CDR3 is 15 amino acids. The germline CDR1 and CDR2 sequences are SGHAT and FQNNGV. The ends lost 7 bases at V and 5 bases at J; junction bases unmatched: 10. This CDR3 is CASNSKGLAKDTQYF. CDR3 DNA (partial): TGTGCCAGCAATTCTAAGGGACTAGCAAAAGATACG.

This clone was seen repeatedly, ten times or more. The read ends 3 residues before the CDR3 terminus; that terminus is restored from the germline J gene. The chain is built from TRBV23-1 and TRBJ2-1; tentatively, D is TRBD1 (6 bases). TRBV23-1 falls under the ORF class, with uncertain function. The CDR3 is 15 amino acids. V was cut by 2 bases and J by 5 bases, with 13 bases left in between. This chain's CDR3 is CASSQGGKSHNEQFF. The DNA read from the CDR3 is TGCGCCAGCAGTCAAGGGGGCAAATCCCACAATGAG.

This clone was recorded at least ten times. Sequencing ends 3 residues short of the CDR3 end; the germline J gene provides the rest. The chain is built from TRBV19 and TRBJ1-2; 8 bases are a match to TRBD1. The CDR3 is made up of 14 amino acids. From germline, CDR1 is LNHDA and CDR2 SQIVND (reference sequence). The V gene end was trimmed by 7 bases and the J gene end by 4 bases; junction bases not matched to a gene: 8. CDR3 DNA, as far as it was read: TGTGCCAGTAAGCTGTCAGGGGGCTTCTATGGC. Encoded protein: CASKLSGGFYG. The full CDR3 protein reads CASKLSGGFYGYTF.

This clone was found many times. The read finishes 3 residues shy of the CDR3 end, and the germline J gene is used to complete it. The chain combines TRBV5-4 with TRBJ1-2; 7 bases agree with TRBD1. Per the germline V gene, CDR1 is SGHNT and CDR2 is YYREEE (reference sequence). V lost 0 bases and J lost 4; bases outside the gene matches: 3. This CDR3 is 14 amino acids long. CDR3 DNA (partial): TGTGCCAGCAGCTTGGAGGGGGCTGGCTATGGC. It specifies CASSLEGAGYG. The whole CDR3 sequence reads CASSLEGAGYGYTF.

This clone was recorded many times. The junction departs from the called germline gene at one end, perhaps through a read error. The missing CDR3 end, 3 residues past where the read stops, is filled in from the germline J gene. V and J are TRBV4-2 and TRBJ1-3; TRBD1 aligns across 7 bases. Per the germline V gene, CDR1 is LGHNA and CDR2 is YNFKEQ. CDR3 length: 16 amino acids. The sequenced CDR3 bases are TGTGCCAGCGGCCAAGACCCGGGACAGTCTGGAAACACC. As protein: CASGQDPGQSGNT. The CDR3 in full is CASGQDPGQSGNTIYF.

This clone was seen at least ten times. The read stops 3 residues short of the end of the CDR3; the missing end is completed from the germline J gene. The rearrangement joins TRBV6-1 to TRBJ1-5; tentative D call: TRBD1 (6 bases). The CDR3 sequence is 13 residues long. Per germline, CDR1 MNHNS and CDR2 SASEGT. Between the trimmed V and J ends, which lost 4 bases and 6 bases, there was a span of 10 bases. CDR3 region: CASSGTGFQPQHF. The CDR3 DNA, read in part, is TGTGCCAGCAGTGGCACAGGGTTTCAGCCC.

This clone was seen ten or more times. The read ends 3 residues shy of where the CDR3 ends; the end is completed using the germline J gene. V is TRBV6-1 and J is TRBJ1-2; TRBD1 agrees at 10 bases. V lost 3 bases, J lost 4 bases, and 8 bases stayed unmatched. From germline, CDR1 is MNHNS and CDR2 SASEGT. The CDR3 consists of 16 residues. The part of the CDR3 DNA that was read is TGTGCCAGCAGTGAGAGGACCGGGACAGGGGTCTATGGC. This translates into CASSERTGTGVYG. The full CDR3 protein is CASSERTGTGVYGYTF.

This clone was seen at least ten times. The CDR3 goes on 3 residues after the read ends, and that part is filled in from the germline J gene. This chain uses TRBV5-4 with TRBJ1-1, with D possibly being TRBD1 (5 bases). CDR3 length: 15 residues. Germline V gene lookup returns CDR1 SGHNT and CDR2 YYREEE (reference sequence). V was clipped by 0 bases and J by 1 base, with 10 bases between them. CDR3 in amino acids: CASSLDGARNTEAFF. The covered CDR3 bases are TGTGCCAGCAGCTTGGATGGGGCGAGGAACACTGAA.

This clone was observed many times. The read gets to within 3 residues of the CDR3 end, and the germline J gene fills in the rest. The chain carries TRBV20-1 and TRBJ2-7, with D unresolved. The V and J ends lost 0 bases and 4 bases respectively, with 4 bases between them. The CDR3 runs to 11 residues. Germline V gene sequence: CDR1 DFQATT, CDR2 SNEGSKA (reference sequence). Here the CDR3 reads CSARDSYEQYF. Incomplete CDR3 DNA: TGCAGTGCTAGAGATTCATACGAG.

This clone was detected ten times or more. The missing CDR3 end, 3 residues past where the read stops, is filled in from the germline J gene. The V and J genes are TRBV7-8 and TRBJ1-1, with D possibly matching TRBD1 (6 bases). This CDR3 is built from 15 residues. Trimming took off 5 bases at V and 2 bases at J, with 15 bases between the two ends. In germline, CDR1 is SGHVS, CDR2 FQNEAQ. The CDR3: CASSLRTGINTEAFF. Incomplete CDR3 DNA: TGTGCCAGCAGCCTAAGAACAGGGATCAACACTGAA.

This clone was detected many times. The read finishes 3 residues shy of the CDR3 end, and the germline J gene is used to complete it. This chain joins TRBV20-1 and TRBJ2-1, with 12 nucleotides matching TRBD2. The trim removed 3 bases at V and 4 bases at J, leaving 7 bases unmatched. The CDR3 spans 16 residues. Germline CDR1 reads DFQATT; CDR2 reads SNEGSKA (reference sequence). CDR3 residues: CSASGLAGSFYNEQFF. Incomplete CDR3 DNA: TGCAGTGCTAGTGGACTAGCGGGATCTTTTTACAATGAG.

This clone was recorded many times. CDR3 DNA, as far as it was read: TGCAGTGCTAGAGACCGACAGGGGGTACGGCTCACTGAA. This translates into CSARDRQGVRLTE. The whole CDR3 protein is CSARDRQGVRLTEAFF. The chain carries TRBV20-1 and TRBJ1-1; the match to TRBD1 covers 9 bases. The read stops 3 residues short of the end of the CDR3; the missing end is completed from the germline J gene. Losses at the gene ends were 0 bases for V and 4 bases for J; bases not matched to a gene: 9. Germline V gene data show CDR1 as DFQATT and CDR2 as SNEGSKA (reference sequence). The CDR3 consists of 16 residues.

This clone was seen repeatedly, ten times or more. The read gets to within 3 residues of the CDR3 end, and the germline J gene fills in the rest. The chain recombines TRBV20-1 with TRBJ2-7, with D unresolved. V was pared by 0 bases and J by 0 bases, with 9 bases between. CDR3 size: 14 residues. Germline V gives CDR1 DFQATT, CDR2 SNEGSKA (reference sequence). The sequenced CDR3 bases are TGCAGTGCTAGAGACGCACAAGGCTCCTACGAG. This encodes CSARDAQGSYE. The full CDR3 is CSARDAQGSYEQYF.

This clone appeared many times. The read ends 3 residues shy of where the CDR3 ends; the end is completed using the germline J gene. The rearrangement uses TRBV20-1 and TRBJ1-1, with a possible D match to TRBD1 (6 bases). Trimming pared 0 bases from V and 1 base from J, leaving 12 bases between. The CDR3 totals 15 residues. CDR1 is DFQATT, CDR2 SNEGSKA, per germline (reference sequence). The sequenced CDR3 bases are TGCAGTGCTAGAGATCTAGGGGGGGGGAACACTGAA. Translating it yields CSARDLGGGNTE. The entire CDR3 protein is CSARDLGGGNTEAFF.

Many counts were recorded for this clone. CDR3 residues: CAIKVVPSGQGPGETQYF. The CDR3 bases that were read are TGTGCCATTAAGGTCGTGCCTTCGGGACAGGGGCCCGGAGAGACC. This sequence joins TRBV10-3 and TRBJ2-5; the match to TRBD1 covers 10 bases. The CDR3 goes on 3 residues after the read ends, and that part is filled in from the germline J gene. This CDR3 has 18 amino acids. Germline CDR1 and CDR2: ENHRY and SYGVKD. V shed 9 bases, J shed 4 bases, and the junction held 20 bases outside the gene matches.

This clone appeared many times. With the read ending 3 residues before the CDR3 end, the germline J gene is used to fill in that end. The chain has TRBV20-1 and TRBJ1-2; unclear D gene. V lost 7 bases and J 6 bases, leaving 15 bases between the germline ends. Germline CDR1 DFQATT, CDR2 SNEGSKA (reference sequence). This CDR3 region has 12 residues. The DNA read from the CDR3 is TGCAGTGTGGAGGGTGGCTGGAATGGC. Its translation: CSVEGGWNG. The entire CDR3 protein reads CSVEGGWNGYTF.

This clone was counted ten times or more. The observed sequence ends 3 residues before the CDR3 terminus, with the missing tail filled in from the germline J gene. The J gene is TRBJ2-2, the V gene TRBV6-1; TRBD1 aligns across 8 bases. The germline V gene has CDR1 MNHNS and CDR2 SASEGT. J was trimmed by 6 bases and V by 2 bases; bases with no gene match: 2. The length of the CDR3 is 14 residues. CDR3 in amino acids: CASSEPDRAGELFF. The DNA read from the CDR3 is TGTGCCAGCAGTGAACCGGACAGGGCCGGGGAG.

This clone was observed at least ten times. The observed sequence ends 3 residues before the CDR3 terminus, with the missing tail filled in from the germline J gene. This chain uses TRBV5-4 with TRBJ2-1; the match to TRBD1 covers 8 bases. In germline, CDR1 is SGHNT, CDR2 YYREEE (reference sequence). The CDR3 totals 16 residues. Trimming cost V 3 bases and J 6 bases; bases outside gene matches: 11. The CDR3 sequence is CASSWKAGQASNEQFF. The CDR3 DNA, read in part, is TGTGCCAGCAGCTGGAAGGCGGGACAGGCGAGCAATGAG.

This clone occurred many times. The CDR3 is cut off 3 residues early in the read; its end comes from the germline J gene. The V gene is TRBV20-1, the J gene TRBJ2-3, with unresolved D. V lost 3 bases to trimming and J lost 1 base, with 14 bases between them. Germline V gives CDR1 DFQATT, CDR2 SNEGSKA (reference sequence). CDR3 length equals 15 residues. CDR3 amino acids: CSASLPLVGTDTQYF. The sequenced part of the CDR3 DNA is TGCAGTGCTAGCCTACCCCTCGTGGGCACAGATACG.

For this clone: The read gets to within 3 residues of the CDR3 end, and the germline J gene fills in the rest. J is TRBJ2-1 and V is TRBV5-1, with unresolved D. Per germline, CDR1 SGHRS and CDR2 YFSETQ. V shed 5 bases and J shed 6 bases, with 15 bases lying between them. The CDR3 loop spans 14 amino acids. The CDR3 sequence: CASSSVEHANEQFF. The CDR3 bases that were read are TGCGCCAGCAGTTCCGTCGAACACGCCAATGAG. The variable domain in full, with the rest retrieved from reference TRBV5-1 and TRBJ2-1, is KAGVTQTPRYLIKTRGQQVTLSCSPISGHRSVSWYQQTPGQGLQFLFEYFSETQRNKGNFPGRFSGRQFSNSRSEMNVSTLELGDSALYLCASSSVEHANEQFFGPGTRLTVL.

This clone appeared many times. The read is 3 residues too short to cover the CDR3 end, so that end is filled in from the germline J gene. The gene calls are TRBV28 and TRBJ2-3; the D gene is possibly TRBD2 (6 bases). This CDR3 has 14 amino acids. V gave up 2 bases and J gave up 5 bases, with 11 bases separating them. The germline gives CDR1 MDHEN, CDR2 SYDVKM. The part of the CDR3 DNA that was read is TGTGCCAGCAGTTTACCGGGGGAAGGAGATACG. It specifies CASSLPGEGDT. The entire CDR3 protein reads CASSLPGEGDTQYF.

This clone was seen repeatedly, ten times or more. The CDR3: CASSYGRVPHEQYF. The covered CDR3 bases are TGTGCCAGCAGCTACGGCAGGGTACCCCACGAG. The chain uses TRBV5-5 and TRBJ2-7; D perhaps matches TRBD1 (5 bases). The observed sequence ends 3 residues before the CDR3 terminus, with the missing tail filled in from the germline J gene. Per germline, CDR1 SGHKS and CDR2 YYEKEE (reference sequence). V was pared by 3 bases and J by 5 bases, with 15 bases between. The CDR3 runs to 14 residues.

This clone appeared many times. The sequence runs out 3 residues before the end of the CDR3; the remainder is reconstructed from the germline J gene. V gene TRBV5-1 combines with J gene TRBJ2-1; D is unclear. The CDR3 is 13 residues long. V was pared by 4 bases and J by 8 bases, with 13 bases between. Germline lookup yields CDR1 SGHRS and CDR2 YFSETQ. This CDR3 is CASSPDERYEQFF. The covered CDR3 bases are TGCGCCAGCAGCCCTGACGAGCGATATGAG.

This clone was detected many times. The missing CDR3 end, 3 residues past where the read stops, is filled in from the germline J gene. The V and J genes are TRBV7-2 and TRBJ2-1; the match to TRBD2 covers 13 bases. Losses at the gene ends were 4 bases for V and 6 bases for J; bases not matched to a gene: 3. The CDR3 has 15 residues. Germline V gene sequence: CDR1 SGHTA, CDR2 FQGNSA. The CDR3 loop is CASSSRTSGGNEQFF. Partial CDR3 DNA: TGTGCCAGCAGCTCCCGGACTAGCGGGGGCAATGAG.